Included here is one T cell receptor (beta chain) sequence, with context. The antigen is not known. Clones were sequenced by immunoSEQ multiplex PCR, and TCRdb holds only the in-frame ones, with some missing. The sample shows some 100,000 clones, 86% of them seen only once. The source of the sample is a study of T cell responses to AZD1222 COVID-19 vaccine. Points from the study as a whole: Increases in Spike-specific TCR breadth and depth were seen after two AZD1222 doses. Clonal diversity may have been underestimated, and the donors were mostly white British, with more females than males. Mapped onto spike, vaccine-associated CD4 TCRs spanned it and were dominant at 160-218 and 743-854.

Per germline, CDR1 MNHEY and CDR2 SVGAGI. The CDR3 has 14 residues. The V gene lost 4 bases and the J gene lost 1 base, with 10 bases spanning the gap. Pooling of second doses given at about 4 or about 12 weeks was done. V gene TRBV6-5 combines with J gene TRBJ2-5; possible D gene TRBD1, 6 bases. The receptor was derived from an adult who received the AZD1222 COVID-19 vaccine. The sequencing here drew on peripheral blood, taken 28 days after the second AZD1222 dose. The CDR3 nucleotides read TGTGCCAGCAGTTCTGGACAGTTCCAAGAGACCCAGTACTTC. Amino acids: CASSSGQFQETQYF.